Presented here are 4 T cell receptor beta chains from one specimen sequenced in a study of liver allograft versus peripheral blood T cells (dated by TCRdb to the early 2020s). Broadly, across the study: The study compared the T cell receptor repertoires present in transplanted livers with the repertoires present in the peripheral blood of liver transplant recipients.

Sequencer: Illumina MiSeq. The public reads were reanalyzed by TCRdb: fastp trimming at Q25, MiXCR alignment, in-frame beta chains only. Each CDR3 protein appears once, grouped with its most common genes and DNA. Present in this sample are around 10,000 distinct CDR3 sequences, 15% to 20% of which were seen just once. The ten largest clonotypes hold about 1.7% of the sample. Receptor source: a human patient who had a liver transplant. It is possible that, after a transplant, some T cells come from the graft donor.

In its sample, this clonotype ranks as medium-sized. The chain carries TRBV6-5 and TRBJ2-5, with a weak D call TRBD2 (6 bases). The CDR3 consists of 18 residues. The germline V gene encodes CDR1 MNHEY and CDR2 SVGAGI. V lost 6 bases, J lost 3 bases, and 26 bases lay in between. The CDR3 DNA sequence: TGTGCCAGCAGACACCTACTGGCGGGGCCTACACAAAAAGAGACCCAGTACTTC. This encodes CASRHLLAGPTQKETQYF.

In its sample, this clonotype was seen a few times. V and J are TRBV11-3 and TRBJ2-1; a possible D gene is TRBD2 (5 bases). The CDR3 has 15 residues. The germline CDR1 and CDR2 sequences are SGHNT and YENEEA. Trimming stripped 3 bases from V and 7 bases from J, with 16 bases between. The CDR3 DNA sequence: TGTGCCAGCAGCTTTGGTGGGAGTACCTGGAATGAGCAGTTCTTC. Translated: CASSFGGSTWNEQFF. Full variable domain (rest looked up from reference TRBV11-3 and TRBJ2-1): EAGVVQSPRYKIIEKKQPVAFWCNPISGHNTLYWYLQNLGQGPELLIRYENEEAVDDSQLPKDRFSAERLKGVDSTLKIQPAELGDSAVYLCASSFGGSTWNEQFFGPGTRLTVL.

CDR3 in amino acids: CASSTGSPGNTIYF. Written as DNA, the CDR3 is TGTGCCAGCAGCACAGGAAGCCCTGGAAACACCATATATTTT. The V call is TRBV10-3, the J call TRBJ1-3; perhaps TRBD1 as D (5 bases). Germline values: CDR1 ENHRY, CDR2 SYGVKD. The CDR3 is 14 residues long. Trimming removed 10 bases from V and 2 bases from J, with 15 bases in between.

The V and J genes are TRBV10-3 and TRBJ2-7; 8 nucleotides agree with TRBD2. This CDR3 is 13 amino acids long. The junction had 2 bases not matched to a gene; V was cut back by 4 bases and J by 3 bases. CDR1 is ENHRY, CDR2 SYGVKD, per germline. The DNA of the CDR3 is TGTGCCATCAGTGCGACTAGCGACTACGAGCAGTACTTC. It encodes CAISATSDYEQYF.